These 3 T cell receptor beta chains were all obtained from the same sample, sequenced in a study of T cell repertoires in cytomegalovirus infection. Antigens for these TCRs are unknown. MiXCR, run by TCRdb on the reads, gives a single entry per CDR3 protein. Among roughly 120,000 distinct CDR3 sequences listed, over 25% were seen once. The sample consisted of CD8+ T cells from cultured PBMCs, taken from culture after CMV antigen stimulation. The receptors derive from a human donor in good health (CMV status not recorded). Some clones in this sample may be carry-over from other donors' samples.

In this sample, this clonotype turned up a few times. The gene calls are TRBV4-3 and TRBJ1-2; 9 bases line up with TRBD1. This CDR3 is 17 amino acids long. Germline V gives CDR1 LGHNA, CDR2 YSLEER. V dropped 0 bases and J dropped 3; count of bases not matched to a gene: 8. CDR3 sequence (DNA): TGCGCCAGCAGCCAAGATAGGACAGGGGCTTCTTACTATGGCTACACCTTC. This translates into CASSQDRTGASYYGYTF.

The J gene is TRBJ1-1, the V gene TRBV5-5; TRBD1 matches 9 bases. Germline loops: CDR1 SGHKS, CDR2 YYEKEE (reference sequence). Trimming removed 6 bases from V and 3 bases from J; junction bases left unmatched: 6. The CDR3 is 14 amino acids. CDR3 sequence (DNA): TGTGCCAGCACCCCGGGACAGGGTTACACTGAAGCTTTCTTT. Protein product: CASTPGQGYTEAFF.

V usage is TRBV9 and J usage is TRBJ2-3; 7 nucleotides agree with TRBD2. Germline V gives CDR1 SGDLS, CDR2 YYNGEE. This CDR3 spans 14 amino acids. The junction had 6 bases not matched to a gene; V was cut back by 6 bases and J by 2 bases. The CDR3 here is CASNRGGYTDTQYF. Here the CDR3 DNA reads TGTGCCAGCAACCGCGGGGGATACACAGATACGCAGTATTTT.